The 4 T cell receptor beta chains below were found in one sample sequenced in a study of cytomegalovirus exposure and HLA in healthy donors. The PCR contained 60 Vbeta and 13 Jbeta primers. Repertoires were generated with immunoSEQ multiplex PCR, while TCRdb's copy carries only in-frame clones and drops some. Its table records 93,000 or so clones. Material: PBMCs. Receptors were obtained from a man aged 35 to 55 in good health and CMV-seronegative.

The chain combines TRBV4-3 with TRBJ2-3; 7 bases are shared with TRBD1. The CDR3 has 17 amino acids. The trim removed 2 bases at V and 5 bases at J, leaving 13 bases unmatched. Per germline, CDR1 LGHNA and CDR2 YSLEER. The CDR3 is CASSQTITGAGGDTQYF. CDR3 sequence (DNA): TGCGCCAGCAGCCAAACAATAACAGGGGCTGGGGGAGATACGCAGTATTTT.

The genes are TRBV7-9 and TRBJ2-7; no definite D call. The CDR3 is made up of 13 amino acids. Germline V CDR1 and CDR2: SEHNR, FQNEAQ (reference sequence). V lost 5 bases, J lost 2 bases, and 10 bases lay in between. CDR3 DNA sequence: TGTGCCAGCAGCGAACTATCAACCTACGAGCAGTACTTC. As protein: CASSELSTYEQYF. Complete variable domain (other parts from reference TRBV7-9 and TRBJ2-7): DTGVSQNPRHKITKRGQNVTFRCDPISEHNRLYWYRQTLGQGPEFLTYFQNEAQLEKSRLLSDRFSAERPKGSFSTLEIQRTEQGDSAMYLCASSELSTYEQYFGPGTRLTVT.

This chain links TRBV15 with TRBJ1-5; no clear D gene. V was cut by 0 bases and J by 7 bases, with 7 bases left in between. This CDR3 is built from 13 residues. Germline lookup yields CDR1 LNHNV and CDR2 YYDKDF (reference sequence). CDR3 loop: CATSRDGGQPQHF. The CDR3, as DNA: TGTGCCACCAGCAGAGATGGAGGGCAGCCCCAGCATTTT.

The chain recombines TRBV28 with TRBJ2-3; 9 nucleotides line up with TRBD1. The CDR3 has 15 residues. Germline CDR1 and CDR2: MDHEN and SYDVKM. J was trimmed by 4 bases and V by 3 bases; bases with no gene match: 5. CDR3 DNA: TGTGCCAGCAGTTTGGGACAGGGTGTTTCAGATACGCAGTATTTT. It encodes CASSLGQGVSDTQYF.